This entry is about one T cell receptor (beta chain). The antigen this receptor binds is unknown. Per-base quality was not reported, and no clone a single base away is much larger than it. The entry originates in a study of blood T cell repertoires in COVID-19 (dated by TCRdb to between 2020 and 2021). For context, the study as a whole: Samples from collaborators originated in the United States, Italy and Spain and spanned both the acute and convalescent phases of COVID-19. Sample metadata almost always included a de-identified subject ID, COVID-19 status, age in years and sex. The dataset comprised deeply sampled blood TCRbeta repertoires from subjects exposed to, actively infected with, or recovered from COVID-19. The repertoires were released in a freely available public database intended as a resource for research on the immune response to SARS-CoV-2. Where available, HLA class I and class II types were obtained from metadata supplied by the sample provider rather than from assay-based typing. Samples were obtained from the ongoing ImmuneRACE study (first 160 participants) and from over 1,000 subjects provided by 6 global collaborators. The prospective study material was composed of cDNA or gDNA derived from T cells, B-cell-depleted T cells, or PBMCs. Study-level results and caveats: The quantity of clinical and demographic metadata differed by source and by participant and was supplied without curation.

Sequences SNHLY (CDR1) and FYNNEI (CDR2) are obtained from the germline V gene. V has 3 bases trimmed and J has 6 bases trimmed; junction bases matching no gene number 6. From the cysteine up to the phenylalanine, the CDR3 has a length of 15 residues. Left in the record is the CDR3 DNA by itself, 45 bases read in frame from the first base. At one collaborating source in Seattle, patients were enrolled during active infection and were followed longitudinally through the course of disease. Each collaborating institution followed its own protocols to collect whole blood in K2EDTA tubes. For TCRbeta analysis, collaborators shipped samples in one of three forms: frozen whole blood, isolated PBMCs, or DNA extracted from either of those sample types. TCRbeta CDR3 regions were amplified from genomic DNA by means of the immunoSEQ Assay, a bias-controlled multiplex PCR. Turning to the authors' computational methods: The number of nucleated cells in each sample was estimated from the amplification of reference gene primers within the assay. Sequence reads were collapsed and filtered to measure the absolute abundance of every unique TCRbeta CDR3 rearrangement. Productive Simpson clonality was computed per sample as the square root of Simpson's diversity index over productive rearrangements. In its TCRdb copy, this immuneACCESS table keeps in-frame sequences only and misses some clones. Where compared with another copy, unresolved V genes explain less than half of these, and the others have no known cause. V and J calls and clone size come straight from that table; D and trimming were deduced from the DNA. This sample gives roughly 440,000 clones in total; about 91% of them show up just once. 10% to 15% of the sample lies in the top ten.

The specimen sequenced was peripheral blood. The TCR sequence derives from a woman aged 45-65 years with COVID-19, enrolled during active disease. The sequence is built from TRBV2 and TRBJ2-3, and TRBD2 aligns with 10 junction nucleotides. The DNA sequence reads TGTGCCAGCAGTGAGAGCGGGGGGGGATTTGATACGCAGTATTTT. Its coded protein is CASSESGGGFDTQYF.